This T cell receptor (beta chain) was documented in a study of human T cells and chemical hapten exposure. The time point was: healthy volunteer bleed at 2 weeks. Whole blood that had not been fractionated was the source of extracted total RNA. Comment on this clonotype: No antigen is known for it.

TCRdb processed the RACE reads anew with MiXCR; each CDR3 protein has one entry. The data contain roughly 120,000 distinct CDR3 sequences, approximately 9.5% of them seen just once; the ten biggest clones take up 1.5% to 2%. Regarding the study as a whole: Once DPC sensitization occurred, TCRs above 1 in 1000 frequency showed no change.

Germline assignment: CDR1 DFQATT and CDR2 SNEGSKA (reference sequence). The V gene lost 0 bases and the J gene lost 4 bases, with 15 bases spanning the gap. CDR3 length: 15 residues. The material sequenced was whole blood. The sequence derives from a male donor in good health. Some clones in this sample may be carry-over from other donors' samples. V gene TRBV20-1 combines with J gene TRBJ1-2; D may be TRBD1 (5 bases). In DNA form, the CDR3 reads TGCAGTGCTAGAGATTCGAACACAGGATTCTATGGCTACACCTTC. It translates to CSARDSNTGFYGYTF.